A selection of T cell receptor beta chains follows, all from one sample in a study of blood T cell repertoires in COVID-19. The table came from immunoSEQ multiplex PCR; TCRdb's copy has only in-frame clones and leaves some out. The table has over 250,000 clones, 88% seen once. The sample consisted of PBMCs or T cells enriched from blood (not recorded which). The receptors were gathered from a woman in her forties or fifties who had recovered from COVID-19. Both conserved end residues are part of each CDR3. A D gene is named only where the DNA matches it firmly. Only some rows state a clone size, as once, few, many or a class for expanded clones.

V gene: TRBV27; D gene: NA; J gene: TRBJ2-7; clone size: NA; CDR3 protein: CASSSLSAYEQYF; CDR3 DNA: TGTGCCAGCAGTTCTCTCAGCGCCTACGAGCAGTACTTC
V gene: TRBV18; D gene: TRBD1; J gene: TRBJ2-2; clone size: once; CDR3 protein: CASSPDRTNTGELFF; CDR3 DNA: TGTGCCAGCTCCCCGGACAGGACGAACACCGGGGAGCTGTTTTTT
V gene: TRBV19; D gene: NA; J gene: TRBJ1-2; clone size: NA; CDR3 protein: CASKIGAYGYTF; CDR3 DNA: TGTGCCAGTAAAATAGGGGCCTATGGCTACACCTTC
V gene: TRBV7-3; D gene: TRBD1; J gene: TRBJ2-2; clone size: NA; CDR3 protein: CASSSGTANTGELFF; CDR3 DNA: TGTGCCAGCAGCTCAGGGACAGCGAACACCGGGGAGCTGTTTTTT
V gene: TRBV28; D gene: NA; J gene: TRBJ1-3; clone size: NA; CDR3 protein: CASGPPLGEGNTIYF; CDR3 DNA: TGTGCCAGCGGCCCCCCCTTAGGGGAAGGAAACACCATATATTTT
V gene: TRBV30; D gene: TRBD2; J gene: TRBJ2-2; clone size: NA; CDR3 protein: CAWMKKGGGTGELFF; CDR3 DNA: TGTGCCTGGATGAAAAAAGGCGGGGGCACCGGGGAGCTGTTTTTT
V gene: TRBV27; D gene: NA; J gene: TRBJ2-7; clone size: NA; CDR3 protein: CASSPRSFPSYEQYF; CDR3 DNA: TGTGCCAGCAGTCCGAGGTCTTTCCCCTCCTACGAGCAGTACTTC
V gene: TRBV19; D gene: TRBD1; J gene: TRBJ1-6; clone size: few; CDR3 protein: CASSTRDRGESEALHF; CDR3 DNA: TGTGCCAGTAGTACCCGGGACAGGGGCGAGTCTGAGGCCCTCCACTTT
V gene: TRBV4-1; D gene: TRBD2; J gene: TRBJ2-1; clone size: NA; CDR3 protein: CASSRELAGAYNEQFF; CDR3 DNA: TGCGCCAGCAGCCGGGAACTAGCGGGGGCCTACAATGAGCAGTTCTTC
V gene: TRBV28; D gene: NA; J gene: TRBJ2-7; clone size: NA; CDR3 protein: CASSWNQGPYEQYF; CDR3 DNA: TGTGCCAGCAGTTGGAATCAGGGCCCCTACGAGCAGTACTTC
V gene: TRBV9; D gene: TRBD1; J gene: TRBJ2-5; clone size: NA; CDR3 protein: CASSVDRGYETQYF; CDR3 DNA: TGTGCCAGCAGCGTGGACAGGGGGTACGAGACCCAGTACTTC
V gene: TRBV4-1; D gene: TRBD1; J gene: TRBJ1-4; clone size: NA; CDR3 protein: CASSHRDRGSTNEKLFF; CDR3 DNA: TGCGCCAGCAGCCATCGGGACAGGGGTTCAACTAATGAAAAACTGTTTTTT
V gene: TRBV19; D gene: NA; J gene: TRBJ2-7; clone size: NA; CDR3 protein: CASSEGINEQYF; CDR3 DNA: TGTGCCAGTAGTGAGGGTATTAACGAGCAGTACTTC
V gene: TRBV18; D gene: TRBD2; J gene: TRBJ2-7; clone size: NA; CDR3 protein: CASSPPSSGRGEQYF; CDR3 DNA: TGTGCCAGCTCACCCCCCAGTAGCGGGAGGGGCGAGCAGTACTTC
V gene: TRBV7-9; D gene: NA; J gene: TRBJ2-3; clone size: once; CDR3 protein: CASSKYLGGTDTQYF; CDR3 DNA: TGTGCCAGCAGCAAATATCTGGGCGGCACAGATACGCAGTATTTT
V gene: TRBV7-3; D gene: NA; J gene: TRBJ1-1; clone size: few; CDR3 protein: CASSLRGQGRNTEAFF; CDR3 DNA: TGTGCCAGCAGCTTAAGAGGGCAGGGGAGGAACACTGAAGCTTTCTTT
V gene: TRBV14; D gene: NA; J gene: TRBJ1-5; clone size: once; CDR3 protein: CASSPGGGNQPQHF; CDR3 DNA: TGTGCCAGCAGCCCTGGGGGGGGTAATCAGCCCCAGCATTTT
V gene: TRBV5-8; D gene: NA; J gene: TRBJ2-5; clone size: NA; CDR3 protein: CASSFRQGTQETQYF; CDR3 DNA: TGTGCCAGCAGCTTCCGCCAGGGGACCCAAGAGACCCAGTACTTC
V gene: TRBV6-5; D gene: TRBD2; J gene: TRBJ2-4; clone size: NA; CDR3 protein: CASRREGWAKNIQYF; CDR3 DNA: TGTGCCAGCAGGCGGGAGGGTTGGGCCAAAAACATTCAGTACTTC
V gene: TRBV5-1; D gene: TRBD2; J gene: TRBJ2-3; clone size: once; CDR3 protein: CASSTGRTSGSSDTQYF; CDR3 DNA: TGCGCCAGCAGTACGGGGCGGACTAGCGGGAGTTCAGATACGCAGTATTTT
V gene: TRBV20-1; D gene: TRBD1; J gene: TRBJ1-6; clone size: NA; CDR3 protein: CSASGGTGSSSYNSPLHF; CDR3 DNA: TGCAGTGCTAGTGGCGGGACAGGGTCAAGCTCCTATAATTCACCCCTCCACTTT
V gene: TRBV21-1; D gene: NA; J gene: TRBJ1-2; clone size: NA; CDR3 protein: CASSKELLQDSNYGYTF; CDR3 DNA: TGTGCCAGCAGCAAAGAGCTTCTACAAGACTCAAACTATGGCTACACCTTC
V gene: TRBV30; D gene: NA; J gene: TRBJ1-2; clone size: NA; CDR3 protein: CAWSVLPARANYGYTF; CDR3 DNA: TGTGCCTGGAGTGTACTCCCCGCCCGAGCCAACTATGGCTACACCTTC
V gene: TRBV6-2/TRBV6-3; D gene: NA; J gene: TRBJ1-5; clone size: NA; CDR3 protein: CASSNGQPQHF; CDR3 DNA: TGTGCCAGCAGTAACGGTCAGCCCCAGCATTTT
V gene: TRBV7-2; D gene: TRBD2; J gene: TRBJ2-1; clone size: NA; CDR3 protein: CASSPSGGRASNEQFF; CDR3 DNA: TGTGCCAGCAGCCCGAGCGGCGGGAGGGCTAGTAATGAGCAGTTCTTC
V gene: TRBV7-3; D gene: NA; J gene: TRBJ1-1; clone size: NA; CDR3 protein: CASSLGRGMNTEAFF; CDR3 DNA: TGTGCCAGCAGCCTGGGCAGGGGTATGAACACTGAAGCTTTCTTT
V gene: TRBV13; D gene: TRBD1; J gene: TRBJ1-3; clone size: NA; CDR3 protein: CASSMTGTGNTIYF; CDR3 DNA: TGTGCCAGCAGCATGACAGGGACTGGAAACACCATATATTTT
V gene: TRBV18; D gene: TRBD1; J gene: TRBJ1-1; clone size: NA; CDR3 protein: CASSPGQEPVWVNTEAFF; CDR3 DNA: TGTGCCAGCTCACCGGGACAGGAACCTGTCTGGGTGAACACTGAAGCTTTCTTT
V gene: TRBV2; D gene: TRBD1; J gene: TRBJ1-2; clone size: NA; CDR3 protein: CASSERQGRANYGYTF; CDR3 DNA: TGTGCCAGCAGTGAAAGACAGGGTAGGGCTAACTATGGCTACACCTTC
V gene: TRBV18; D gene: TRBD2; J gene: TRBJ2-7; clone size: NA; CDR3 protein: CASSPNRDYYEQYF; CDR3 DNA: TGTGCCAGCTCACCCAACCGGGACTACTACGAGCAGTACTTC
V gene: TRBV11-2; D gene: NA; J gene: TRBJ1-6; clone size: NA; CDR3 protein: CASSLSPVNSPLHF; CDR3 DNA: TGTGCCAGCAGCTTATCTCCCGTTAATTCACCCCTCCACTTT
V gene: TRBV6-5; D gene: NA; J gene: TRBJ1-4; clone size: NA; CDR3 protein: CASQLGGSDEKLFF; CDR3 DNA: TGTGCCAGCCAGTTGGGGGGAAGCGATGAAAAACTGTTTTTT
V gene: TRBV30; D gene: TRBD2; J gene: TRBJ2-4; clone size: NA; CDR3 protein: CAWTAPGEGNIQYF; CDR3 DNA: TGTGCCTGGACCGCGCCGGGGGAGGGGAACATTCAGTACTTC
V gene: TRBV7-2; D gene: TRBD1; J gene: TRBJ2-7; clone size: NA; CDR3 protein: CASSLSSGQSYEQYF; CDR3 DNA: TGTGCCAGCAGCTTATCATCGGGACAGTCCTACGAGCAGTACTTC
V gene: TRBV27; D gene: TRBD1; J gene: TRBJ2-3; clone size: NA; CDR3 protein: CASSIGTATDTQYF; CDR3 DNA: TGTGCCAGCAGTATAGGGACAGCCACAGATACGCAGTATTTT
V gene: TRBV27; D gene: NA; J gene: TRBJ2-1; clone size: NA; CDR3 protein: CASLTSNEQFF; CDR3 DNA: TGTGCCAGCTTGACTAGCAATGAGCAGTTCTTC
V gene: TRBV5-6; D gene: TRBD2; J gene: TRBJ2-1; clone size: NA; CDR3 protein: CASSSTIGGRPNEQFF; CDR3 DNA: TGTGCCAGCAGCTCCACTATTGGCGGGAGGCCCAATGAGCAGTTCTTC
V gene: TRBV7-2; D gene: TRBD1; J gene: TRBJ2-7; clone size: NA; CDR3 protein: CASSLQGAYEQYF; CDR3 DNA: TGTGCCAGCAGCTTACAGGGGGCGTACGAGCAGTACTTC
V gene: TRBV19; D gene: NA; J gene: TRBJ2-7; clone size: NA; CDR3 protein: CASSSYPGINYEQYF; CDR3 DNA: TGTGCCAGTAGTAGCTACCCGGGGATTAACTACGAGCAGTACTTC
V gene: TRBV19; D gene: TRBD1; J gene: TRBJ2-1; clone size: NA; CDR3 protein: CASSPDRGPNNEQFF; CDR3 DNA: TGTGCCAGTAGTCCGGACAGGGGCCCTAACAATGAGCAGTTCTTC
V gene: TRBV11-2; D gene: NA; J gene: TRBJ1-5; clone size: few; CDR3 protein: CASSAYRDQPQHF; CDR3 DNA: TGTGCCAGCAGCGCATACAGGGACCAGCCCCAGCATTTT
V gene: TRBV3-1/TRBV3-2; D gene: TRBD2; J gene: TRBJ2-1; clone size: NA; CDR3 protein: CASSPLAGVGNNEQFF; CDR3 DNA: TGTGCCAGCAGCCCTCTAGCGGGAGTGGGGAACAATGAGCAGTTCTTC
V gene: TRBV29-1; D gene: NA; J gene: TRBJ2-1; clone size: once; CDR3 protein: CSLTGTSVFYEQFF; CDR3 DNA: TGCAGCTTAACCGGGACTTCAGTGTTTTATGAGCAGTTCTTC
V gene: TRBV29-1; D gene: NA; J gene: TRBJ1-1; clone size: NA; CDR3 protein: CSVQIRGVLGTEAFF; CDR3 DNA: TGCAGCGTTCAGATCCGGGGGGTTTTGGGAACTGAAGCTTTCTTT
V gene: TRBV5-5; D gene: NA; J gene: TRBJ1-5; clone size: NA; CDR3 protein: CASSSTGTEGTLPQHF; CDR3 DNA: TGTGCCAGCAGCTCCACCGGGACGGAGGGGACTCTGCCCCAGCATTTT
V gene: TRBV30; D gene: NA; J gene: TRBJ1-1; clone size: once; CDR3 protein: CASPKGDTEAFF; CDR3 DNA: TGTGCCTCCCCCAAGGGAGACACTGAAGCTTTCTTT
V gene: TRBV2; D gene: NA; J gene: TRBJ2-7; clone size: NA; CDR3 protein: CASSDNYEQYF; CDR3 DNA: TGTGCCAGCAGTGACAACTACGAGCAGTACTTC
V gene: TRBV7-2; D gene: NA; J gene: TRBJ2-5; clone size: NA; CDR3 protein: CASSLARETQYF; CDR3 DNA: TGTGCCAGCAGCTTAGCGAGGGAGACCCAGTACTTC
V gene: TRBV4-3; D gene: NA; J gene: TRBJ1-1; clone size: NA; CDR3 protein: CASSRQTELNTEAFF; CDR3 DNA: TGCGCCAGCAGCCGCCAGACAGAGTTGAACACTGAAGCTTTCTTT
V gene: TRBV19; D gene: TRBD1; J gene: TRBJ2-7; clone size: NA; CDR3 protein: CASSDRGPSSYEQYF; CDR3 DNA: TGTGCCAGTAGTGACAGGGGCCCCTCCTCCTACGAGCAGTACTTC
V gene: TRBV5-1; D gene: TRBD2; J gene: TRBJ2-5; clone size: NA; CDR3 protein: CASSLSQREQRETQYF; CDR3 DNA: TGCGCCAGCAGCTTGTCCCAGCGGGAGCAGAGAGAGACCCAGTACTTC
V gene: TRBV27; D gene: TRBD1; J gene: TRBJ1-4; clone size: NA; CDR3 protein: CASSSRGQGLNEKLFF; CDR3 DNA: TGTGCCAGCAGTTCTCGGGGACAGGGACTCAATGAAAAACTGTTTTTT
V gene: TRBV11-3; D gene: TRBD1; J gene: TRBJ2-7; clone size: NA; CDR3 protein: CASSQGAGSYEQYF; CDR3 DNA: TGTGCCAGCAGCCAGGGGGCAGGGAGCTACGAGCAGTACTTC